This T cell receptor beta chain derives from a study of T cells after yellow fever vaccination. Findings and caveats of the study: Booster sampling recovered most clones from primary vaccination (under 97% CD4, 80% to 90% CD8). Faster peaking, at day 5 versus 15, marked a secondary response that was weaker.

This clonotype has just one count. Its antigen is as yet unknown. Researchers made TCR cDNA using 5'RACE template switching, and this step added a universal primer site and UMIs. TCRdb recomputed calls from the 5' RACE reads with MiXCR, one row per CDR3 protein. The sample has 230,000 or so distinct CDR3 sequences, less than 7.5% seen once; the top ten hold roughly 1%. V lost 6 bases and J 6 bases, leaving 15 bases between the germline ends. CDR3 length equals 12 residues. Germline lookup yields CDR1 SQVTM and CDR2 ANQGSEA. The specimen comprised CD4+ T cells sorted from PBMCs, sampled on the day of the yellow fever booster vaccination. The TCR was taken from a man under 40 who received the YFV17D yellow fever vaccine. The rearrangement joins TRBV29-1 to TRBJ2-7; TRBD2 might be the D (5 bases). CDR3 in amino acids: CSVSTGGGEQYF. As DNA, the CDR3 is TGCAGCGTGAGCACTGGAGGAGGCGAGCAGTACTTC.